This TCR beta chain was recovered during a study of Ad26.COV2.S vaccination and SARS-CoV-2 variants. Study as a whole: The donor belonged to the COV1001 Ad26.COV2.S trial arm.

Noted treatment: 19 received Ad26.COV2.S at low or high dose, single or two shots; a few received placebo; per-sample allocation not given. Material that was analyzed had been drawn on day 63 after the first vaccine or placebo injection. An Ad26 vector that expressed Wuhan-strain SARS-CoV-2 spike constituted the vaccine. The CDR3 totals 16 residues. V was pared by 3 bases and J by 7 bases, with 8 bases of the junction left unmatched. The germline gives CDR1 KGHSH, CDR2 LQKENI. Broader study findings: Vaccine recipients had higher spike-specific TCR breadth than placebo recipients. Measurement of non-spike TCR breadth gave similar results in vaccine and placebo recipients.

Clones were sequenced by immunoSEQ multiplex PCR, and TCRdb holds only the in-frame ones, with some missing. The sample carries about 680,000 clones, more than 70% recorded once. As regards this clone: Its antigen is undetermined.

This TCR was sampled from a person between 18 and 59 years old who received the Ad26.COV2.S COVID-19 vaccine or a placebo. The chain couples TRBV18 to TRBJ2-1; TRBD2 agrees at 11 bases. The sample in question was peripheral blood, obtained in a trial of Ad26.COV2.S vaccine versus placebo. The CDR3 spells CASSPSLAGGKNEQFF. CDR3 coding DNA: TGTGCCAGCTCACCGAGCCTAGCGGGAGGCAAGAATGAGCAGTTCTTC.